This is a list of T cell receptor beta chains from one sample in a study of T cell responses to AZD1222 COVID-19 vaccine. Sequencing was performed with immunoSEQ multiplex PCR; in TCRdb, only in-frame clones are kept and a portion is missing. In the table there are tens of thousands of clones, 75% to 90% of which are singletons. The sequences come from peripheral blood, collected 28 days after the second AZD1222 dose. These receptors originate from an adult who received the AZD1222 COVID-19 vaccine. Each CDR3 is given with its conserved first and last residue. Fields, in order: J gene, D gene, clone size, V gene, CDR3 protein, CDR3 DNA. A D gene is named only where the DNA matches it firmly. Not all rows give a size; the values are once, few, many and, for expanded clones, a class.

>TRBJ1-1|.|.|TRBV5-6
CASSFGWGGNTEAFF
TGTGCCAGCAGCTTTGGCTGGGGAGGGAACACTGAAGCTTTCTTT
>TRBJ1-1|.|.|TRBV11-2
CASSLSQGGTEAFF
TGTGCCAGCAGCTTATCCCAAGGAGGGACTGAAGCTTTCTTT
>TRBJ1-4|TRBD1|few|TRBV30
CACSPGQGFEKLFF
TGTGCCTGTTCCCCGGGACAGGGTTTCGAAAAACTGTTTTTT
>TRBJ2-2|.|once|TRBV28
CASSLAGPGELFF
TGTGCCAGCAGTTTAGCAGGGCCCGGGGAGCTGTTTTTT
>TRBJ2-5|.|.|TRBV7-3
CASSLTPQETQYF
TGTGCCAGCAGCTTAACTCCGCAAGAGACCCAGTACTTC
>TRBJ2-3|TRBD2|.|TRBV6-5
CASSPLAGGPDTQYF
TGTGCCAGCAGTCCCTTAGCGGGAGGCCCAGATACGCAGTATTTT
>TRBJ1-1|.|.|TRBV4-2
CASSQQRGVRGTEAFF
TGTGCCAGCAGCCAGCAACGGGGCGTACGGGGGACTGAAGCTTTCTTT
>TRBJ2-2|.|.|TRBV19
CASSIKGSGELFF
TGTGCCAGTAGTATAAAAGGGTCCGGGGAGCTGTTTTTT
>TRBJ2-5|TRBD2|.|TRBV3-1/TRBV3-2
CASSRGLAGASETQYF
TGTGCCAGCAGTCGGGGACTAGCGGGAGCATCAGAGACCCAGTACTTC
>TRBJ2-2|TRBD1|once|TRBV27
CASSLGTGGAGELFF
TGTGCCAGCAGTTTAGGGACAGGGGGAGCCGGGGAGCTGTTTTTT
>TRBJ1-1|.|.|TRBV9
CASSTGAALGNTEAFF
TGTGCCAGCAGTACGGGTGCGGCACTCGGGAACACTGAAGCTTTCTTT
>TRBJ1-5|.|once|TRBV5-4
CASSLMGYDQPQHF
TGTGCCAGCAGCTTGATGGGGTACGACCAGCCCCAGCATTTT
>TRBJ2-3|.|.|TRBV29-1
CSAAPGWSGTDTQYF
TGCAGCGCCGCTCCAGGGTGGAGTGGCACAGATACGCAGTATTTT
>TRBJ2-1|TRBD2|once|TRBV5-1
CASMGGLAGGGVIYNEQFF
TGCGCCAGTATGGGAGGACTAGCGGGAGGCGGCGTAATCTACAATGAGCAGTTCTTC
>TRBJ1-1|.|.|TRBV7-6
CASSSRRPGAEAFF
TGTGCCAGCAGCTCCCGTCGCCCGGGTGCTGAAGCTTTCTTT